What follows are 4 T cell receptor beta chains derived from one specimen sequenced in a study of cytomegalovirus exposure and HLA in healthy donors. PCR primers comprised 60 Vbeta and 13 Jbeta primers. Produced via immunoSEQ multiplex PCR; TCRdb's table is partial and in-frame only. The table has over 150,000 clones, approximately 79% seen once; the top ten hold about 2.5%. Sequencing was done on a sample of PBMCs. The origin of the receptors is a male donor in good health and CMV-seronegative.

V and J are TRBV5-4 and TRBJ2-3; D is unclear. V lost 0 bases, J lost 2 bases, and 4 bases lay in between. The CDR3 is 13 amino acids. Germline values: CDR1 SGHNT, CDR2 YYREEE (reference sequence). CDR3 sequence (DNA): TGTGCCAGCAGCTTGGTTTACACAGATACGCAGTATTTT. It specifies CASSLVYTDTQYF.

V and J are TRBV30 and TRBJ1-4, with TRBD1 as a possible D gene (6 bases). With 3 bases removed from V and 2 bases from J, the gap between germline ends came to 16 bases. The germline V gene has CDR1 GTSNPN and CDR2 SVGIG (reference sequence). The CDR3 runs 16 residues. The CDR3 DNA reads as TGTGCCTGGAGCCGAGCGGGGGCAAGGACTAATGAAAAACTGTTTTTT. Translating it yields CAWSRAGARTNEKLFF.

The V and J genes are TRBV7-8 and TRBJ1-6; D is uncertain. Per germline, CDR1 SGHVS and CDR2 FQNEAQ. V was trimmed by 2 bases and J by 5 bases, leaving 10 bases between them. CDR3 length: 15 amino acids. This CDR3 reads CASSLLNRDNSPLHF. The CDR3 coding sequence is TGTGCCAGCAGCTTATTGAATAGAGATAATTCACCCCTCCACTTT.

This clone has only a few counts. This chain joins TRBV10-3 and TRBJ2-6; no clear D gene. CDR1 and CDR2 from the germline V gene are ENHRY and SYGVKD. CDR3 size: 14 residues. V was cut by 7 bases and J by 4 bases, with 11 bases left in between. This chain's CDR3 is CAITEERGANVLTF. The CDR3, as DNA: TGTGCCATCACCGAGGAGAGGGGGGCCAACGTCCTGACTTTC.